The 9 T cell receptor beta chains reported below all come from one sample, sequenced in a study of shared clonotypes between healthy human individuals. Produced via immunoSEQ multiplex PCR; TCRdb's table is partial and in-frame only. Among around 550,000 clones listed, approximately 95% were seen once. Terminally differentiated effector memory CD45RA+ cells were excluded by CCR7 positive selection of CD45RO-negative cells. Sequenced input: naive CD8+ T cells sorted from blood. These receptors were obtained from a woman aged 25 to 39 in good health.

The rearrangement links TRBV28 to TRBJ2-1; unclear D gene. This CDR3 comprises 12 residues. Looked up from germline, CDR1 is MDHEN and CDR2 is SYDVKM. Trimming left V 5 bases short and J 9 bases short, with 11 bases between. CDR3 DNA: TGTGCCAGCAGTCCTGCTCCATCTGAGCAGTTCTTC. Protein product: CASSPAPSEQFF.

The chain combines TRBV28 with TRBJ2-1; TRBD2 matches 7 bases. The CDR3 covers 14 residues. The junction had 4 bases not matched to a gene; V was cut back by 2 bases and J by 6 bases. Germline-derived CDR1 and CDR2 are MDHEN and SYDVKM. DNA of the CDR3: TGTGCCAGCAGTTTACTAGCGGAGCTCAATGAGCAGTTCTTC. Protein sequence: CASSLLAELNEQFF.

This clone was seen once. The DNA of the CDR3 is TGCGCCAGCAGGACAGGGGTAGATGAGCAGTTCTTC. Its protein product is CASRTGVDEQFF. The chain links TRBV10-2 to TRBJ2-1; 8 bases align to TRBD1. Germline V gene sequence: CDR1 WSHSY, CDR2 SAAADI. The CDR3 has 12 residues. V trimming: 6 bases; J trimming: 8 bases; junction bases outside the gene matches: 3.

The V call is TRBV9, the J call TRBJ2-7, with 7 positions matching TRBD2. Germline trimming cut 4 bases from V and 0 bases from J; bases unmatched to any gene: 7. Germline lookup yields CDR1 SGDLS and CDR2 YYNGEE. This CDR3 has 15 residues. The CDR3 here is CASSSSGKSSYEQYF. DNA of the CDR3: TGTGCCAGCAGCTCCAGCGGGAAAAGCTCCTACGAGCAGTACTTC.

The rearrangement joins TRBV9 to TRBJ1-3; unclear D gene. The V end was cut by 3 bases, the J end by 7 bases, with 20 bases between. The CDR3 extends over 16 amino acids. From germline, CDR1 is SGDLS and CDR2 YYNGEE. The CDR3 loop reads CASSARLGYFGNTIYF. The CDR3 DNA is TGTGCCAGCAGCGCCAGGTTGGGATACTTTGGGAACACCATATATTTT.

As for this clone: One base away lies a much larger clone, so this may be a sequencing read error. Other DNA variants within this sample encode the same CDR3. The chain has TRBV5-4 and TRBJ2-5; D is ambiguous. The V and J ends lost 0 bases and 1 base respectively, with 4 bases between them. Looked up from germline, CDR1 is SGHNT and CDR2 is YYREEE (reference sequence). The CDR3 sequence is 13 residues long. CDR3 region: CASSLEVQETQYF. DNA of the CDR3: TGTGCCAGCAGCTTGGAGGTCCAAGAGACCCAGTACTTC.

This sequence joins TRBV13 and TRBJ1-1, with D possibly being TRBD1 (5 bases). Germline V CDR1 and CDR2: PRHDT, FYEKMQ (reference sequence). V shed 4 bases and J shed 4 bases, with 16 bases lying between them. This CDR3 contains 15 residues. The DNA for the CDR3 is TGTGCCAGCAGCTACTCTGGGGCAGGGAGCACTGAAGCTTTCTTT. Translation gives CASSYSGAGSTEAFF.

The chain uses TRBV27 and TRBJ2-6; possibly TRBD1 for D (6 bases). This CDR3 region has 15 residues. V dropped 5 bases and J dropped 1 base, with 9 bases sitting between them. The germline gives CDR1 MNHEY, CDR2 SMNVEV (reference sequence). CDR3 in amino acids: CASSPGTSGANVLTF. The CDR3 DNA reads as TGTGCCAGCAGTCCGGGGACATCTGGGGCCAACGTCCTGACTTTC.

V gene TRBV14 combines with J gene TRBJ2-1; possible D gene TRBD1, 6 bases. V lost 6 bases to trimming and J lost 4 bases, with 10 bases between them. This CDR3 comprises 13 residues. CDR1 is SGHDN, CDR2 FVKESK, per germline. The CDR3 DNA is TGTGCCAGCAGACAGGGCCTATACAATGAGCAGTTCTTC. Its protein is CASRQGLYNEQFF.